This is a list of T cell receptor beta chains from one sample in a study of graft-versus-host responses after intestinal transplantation. Here immunoSEQ multiplex PCR was the method, and the copy in TCRdb shows in-frame clones only, minus some. The sample has approximately 86,000 clones; roughly 91% are singletons. These receptors have no known antigen. The sequencing used unstimulated CD4+ T cells sorted from spleen or lymph node cells, collected before intestinal transplant. The receptor source for this set is a human donor who received an intestinal transplant. CDR3s include the opening cysteine and the closing phenylalanine or tryptophan. The D gene is left open where the match is weak. Size is stated for part of the rows, as once, few or many counts, or as a class when the clone is expanded.

j_call: TRBJ1-2
clone_size: .
v_call: TRBV20-1
d_call: .
cdr3_length: 11
cdr3_nt: TGCAGTGCTAGAGGTATCTATGGCTACACCTTC
cdr3_aa: CSARGIYGYTF

j_call: TRBJ2-3
clone_size: .
v_call: TRBV5-1
d_call: TRBD2
cdr3_length: 14
cdr3_nt: TGCGCCAGCACCCGTTCGGGGGGGGGAGATACGCAGTATTTT
cdr3_aa: CASTRSGGGDTQYF

j_call: TRBJ1-1
clone_size: few
v_call: TRBV5-1
d_call: .
cdr3_length: 14
cdr3_nt: TGCGCCAGCAGCTTGAGGCAGGGTGAGACTGAAGCTTTCTTT
cdr3_aa: CASSLRQGETEAFF

j_call: TRBJ2-7
clone_size: .
v_call: TRBV11-3
d_call: TRBD1
cdr3_length: 14
cdr3_nt: TGTGCCAGCAGCTCCCCGGACAGGGACTACGAGCAGTACTTC
cdr3_aa: CASSSPDRDYEQYF

j_call: TRBJ1-1
clone_size: .
v_call: TRBV7-6
d_call: .
cdr3_length: 14
cdr3_nt: TGTGCCAGCAGGGGGGGGGTCAATAACACTGAAGCTTTCTTT
cdr3_aa: CASRGGVNNTEAFF

j_call: TRBJ2-3
clone_size: .
v_call: TRBV5-1
d_call: TRBD2
cdr3_length: 16
cdr3_nt: TGCGCCAGCAGCTGGGGACTAGCGGCGGTCACAGATACGCAGTATTTT
cdr3_aa: CASSWGLAAVTDTQYF

j_call: TRBJ1-1
clone_size: .
v_call: TRBV5-1
d_call: .
cdr3_length: 16
cdr3_nt: TGCGCCAGCAGCTATGGGGGGTGGAATCGGAACACTGAAGCTTTCTTT
cdr3_aa: CASSYGGWNRNTEAFF

j_call: TRBJ2-2
clone_size: .
v_call: TRBV6-6
d_call: .
cdr3_length: 11
cdr3_nt: TGTGCCAGCAGGTATCCCGGGGAGCTGTTTTTT
cdr3_aa: CASRYPGELFF

j_call: TRBJ1-1
clone_size: .
v_call: TRBV15
d_call: TRBD1
cdr3_length: 15
cdr3_nt: TGTGCCACCAGCAGAGGGACAGGGGGGGACACTGAAGCTTTCTTT
cdr3_aa: CATSRGTGGDTEAFF

j_call: TRBJ2-7
clone_size: .
v_call: TRBV2
d_call: TRBD1
cdr3_length: 14
cdr3_nt: TGTGCCAGCAGGCCGGGACAGGGGGCCGACGAGCAGTACTTC
cdr3_aa: CASRPGQGADEQYF

j_call: TRBJ2-7
clone_size: .
v_call: TRBV19
d_call: .
cdr3_length: 15
cdr3_nt: TGTGCCAGCCTCGAAAAGGGACTGCCGATCTACGAGCAGTACTTC
cdr3_aa: CASLEKGLPIYEQYF

j_call: TRBJ1-3
clone_size: few
v_call: TRBV6-1
d_call: .
cdr3_length: 14
cdr3_nt: TGTGCCAGCAGTGAAGCCGGGGTTGGAAACACCATATATTTT
cdr3_aa: CASSEAGVGNTIYF

j_call: TRBJ1-2
clone_size: .
v_call: TRBV29-1
d_call: .
cdr3_length: 10
cdr3_nt: TGCAGCGTTGCAGGGTATGGCTACACCTTC
cdr3_aa: CSVAGYGYTF

j_call: TRBJ2-7
clone_size: .
v_call: TRBV11-3
d_call: TRBD2
cdr3_length: 14
cdr3_nt: TGTGCCAGCAGCTTAAGCGGGGGGACCTACGAGCAGTACTTC
cdr3_aa: CASSLSGGTYEQYF

j_call: TRBJ1-4
clone_size: once
v_call: TRBV12-5
d_call: .
cdr3_length: 14
cdr3_nt: TGTGCTAGTGCCACGGACATCTCTAATGAAAAACTGTTTTTT
cdr3_aa: CASATDISNEKLFF

j_call: TRBJ2-5
clone_size: .
v_call: TRBV10-2
d_call: TRBD1
cdr3_length: 14
cdr3_nt: TGCGCCAGCAGGGACGACAGGGGCCAAGAGACCCAGTACTTC
cdr3_aa: CASRDDRGQETQYF